These 2 T cell receptor beta chains were sequenced from one sample in a study of blood T cell repertoires in COVID-19. The data were produced by immunoSEQ multiplex PCR, yet TCRdb's version contains in-frame clones alone and is incomplete. The data hold 35,000 to 50,000 clones, with around 83% observed a single time. Sequencing used peripheral blood. These receptors came from an elderly woman with acute or convalescent COVID-19.

The V gene is TRBV10-2, the J gene TRBJ2-3, with 13 positions matching TRBD2. Trimming cost V 3 bases and J 2 bases; bases outside gene matches: 5. The V gene's germline CDR1 is WSHSY and CDR2 SAAADI. There are 17 residues in the CDR3. CDR3 sequence reads: CASSDPGLAGHTDTQYF. CDR3 in DNA: TGCGCCAGCAGTGACCCGGGACTAGCGGGGCACACAGATACGCAGTATTTT.

The rearrangement uses TRBV5-1 and TRBJ1-2, with 12 bases that match TRBD1. The trim removed 2 bases at V and 6 bases at J, leaving 5 bases unmatched. The germline CDR1 and CDR2 sequences are SGHRS and YFSETQ. CDR3 length equals 15 residues. CDR3 DNA sequence: TGCGCCAGCAGCTTCTCGGGACAGGGGGCAAATGGCTACACCTTC. Amino acid sequence: CASSFSGQGANGYTF.